The clone carrying this TCR beta chain was recorded once. These data originate in a study of cytomegalovirus exposure and HLA in healthy donors. Data came from immunoSEQ multiplex PCR; TCRdb stores just in-frame clones and leaves some out. Of approximately 190,000 clones detected, 84% appear once; the ten largest clones hold around 7%. The germline gives CDR1 MNHEY, CDR2 SMNVEV (reference sequence). CDR3 length: 15 amino acids. V was pared by 6 bases and J by 7 bases, with 19 bases between. The rearrangement joins TRBV27 to TRBJ2-1; D possibly corresponds to TRBD2 (7 bases). Sequenced input: PBMCs. The clonotype originates from a man younger than 30 in good health and CMV-seropositive. The chain's CDR3 is CASRPMGGAGNEQFF. CDR3 nucleotide sequence: TGTGCCAGCAGACCTATGGGGGGGGCGGGGAATGAGCAGTTCTTC.